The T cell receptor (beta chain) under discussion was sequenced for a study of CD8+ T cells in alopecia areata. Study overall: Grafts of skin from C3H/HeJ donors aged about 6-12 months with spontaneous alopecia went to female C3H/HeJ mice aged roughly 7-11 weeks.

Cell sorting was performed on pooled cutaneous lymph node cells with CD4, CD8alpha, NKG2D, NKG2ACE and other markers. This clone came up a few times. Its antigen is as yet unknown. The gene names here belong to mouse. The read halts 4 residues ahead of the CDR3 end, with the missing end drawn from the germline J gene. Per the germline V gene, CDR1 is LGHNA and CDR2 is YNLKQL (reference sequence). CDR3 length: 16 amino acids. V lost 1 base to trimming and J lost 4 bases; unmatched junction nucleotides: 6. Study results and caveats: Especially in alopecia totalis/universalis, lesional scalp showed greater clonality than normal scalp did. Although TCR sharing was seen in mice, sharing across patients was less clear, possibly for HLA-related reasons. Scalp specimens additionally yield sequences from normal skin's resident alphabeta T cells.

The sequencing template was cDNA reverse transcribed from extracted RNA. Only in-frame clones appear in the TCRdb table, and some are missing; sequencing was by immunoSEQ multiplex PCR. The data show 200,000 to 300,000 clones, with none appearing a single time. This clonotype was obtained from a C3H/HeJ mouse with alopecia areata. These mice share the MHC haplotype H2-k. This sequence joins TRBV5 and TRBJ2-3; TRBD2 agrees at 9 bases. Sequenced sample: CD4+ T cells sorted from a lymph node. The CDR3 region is CASSQANWGVTETLYF. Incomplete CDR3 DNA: TGTGCCAGCAGCCAAGCGAACTGGGGGGTCACAGAA.